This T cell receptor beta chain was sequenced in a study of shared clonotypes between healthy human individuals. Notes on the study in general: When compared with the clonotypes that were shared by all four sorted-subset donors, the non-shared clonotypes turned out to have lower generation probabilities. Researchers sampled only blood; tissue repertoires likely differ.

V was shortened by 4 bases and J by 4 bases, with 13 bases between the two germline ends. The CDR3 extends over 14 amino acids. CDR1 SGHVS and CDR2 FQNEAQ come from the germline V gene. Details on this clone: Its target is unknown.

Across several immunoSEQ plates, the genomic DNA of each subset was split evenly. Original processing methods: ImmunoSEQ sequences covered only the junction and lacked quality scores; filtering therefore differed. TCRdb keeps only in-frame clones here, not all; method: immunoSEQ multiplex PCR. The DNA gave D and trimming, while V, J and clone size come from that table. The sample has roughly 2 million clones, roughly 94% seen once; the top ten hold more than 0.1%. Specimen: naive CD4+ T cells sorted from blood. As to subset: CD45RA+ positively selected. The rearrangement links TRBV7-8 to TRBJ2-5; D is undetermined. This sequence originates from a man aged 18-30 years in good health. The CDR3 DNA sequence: TGTGCCAGCAGCTCCACCCCCACCCTAGAGACCCAGTACTTC. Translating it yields CASSSTPTLETQYF.